The 32 T cell receptor beta chains presented below share a single source sample, sequenced in a study of blood T cell repertoires in COVID-19 (TCRdb year 2020). Libraries were made using the immunoSEQ multiplex PCR assay. TCRdb limited this immuneACCESS table to in-frame rearrangements with V and J called. A share of clones is missing; checked studies link under half to unresolved V genes, and the rest is unexplained. In all, the sample holds over 30,000 clones, and approximately 77% of those were seen once. The leading ten clones occupy more than 15% of the sample. Specimen: peripheral blood. These receptors all stem from a human donor in a cohort sampled during active COVID-19.

The V and J genes are TRBV27 and TRBJ2-5; TRBD1 might be the D (6 bases). The length of the CDR3 is 14 residues. CDR1 is MNHEY and CDR2 is SMNVEV in the germline V gene (reference sequence). Trimming left V 5 bases short and J 5 bases short, with 15 bases between. The CDR3 is CASSLLGAPETQYF. CDR3 DNA: TGTGCCAGCAGTCTGCTGGGGGCCCCGGAGACCCAGTACTTC.

The chain couples TRBV6-5 to TRBJ1-2; possibly TRBD1 for D (6 bases). Trimming stripped 7 bases from V and 2 bases from J, with 14 bases between. The germline CDR1 and CDR2 sequences are MNHEY and SVGAGI. CDR3 size: 14 residues. CDR3 in amino acids: CASKIGTLNYGYTF. CDR3 DNA: TGTGCCAGCAAAATAGGGACATTAAACTATGGCTACACCTTC.

This chain connects TRBV7-2 to TRBJ1-1; a possible D gene is TRBD1 (6 bases). Germline CDR1 and CDR2: SGHTA and FQGNSA. The CDR3 is 14 residues long. V was pared by 1 base and J by 1 base, with 7 bases between. CDR3 in DNA: TGTGCCAGCAGCTTAGAGACAGGGAACACTGAAGCTTTCTTT. Translated: CASSLETGNTEAFF.

This sequence joins TRBV9 and TRBJ2-2; the match to TRBD2 covers 8 bases. The germline gives CDR1 SGDLS, CDR2 YYNGEE. Losses at the gene ends were 6 bases for V and 6 bases for J; bases not matched to a gene: 7. The CDR3 has 14 residues. The CDR3 is CASKKAGGPGELFF. As DNA, the CDR3 is TGTGCCAGCAAGAAGGCGGGAGGACCCGGGGAGCTGTTTTTT.

The J gene is TRBJ2-1, the V gene TRBV20-1, with 8 bases aligning to TRBD2. V trimming: 3 bases; J trimming: 1 base; junction bases outside the gene matches: 11. There are 17 residues in the CDR3. CDR1 DFQATT and CDR2 SNEGSKA come from the germline V gene (reference sequence). CDR3 coding DNA: TGCAGTGCTAGTTCCCCCTTCTTAGCGGGATCCTACAATGAGCAGTTCTTC. This encodes CSASSPFLAGSYNEQFF.

The chain uses TRBV5-1 and TRBJ2-1, with D uncertain. CDR1 and CDR2 (germline): SGHRS, YFSETQ. Trimming removed 0 bases from V and 7 bases from J, with 11 bases in between. The CDR3 is 14 residues long. Written as DNA, the CDR3 is TGCGCCAGCAGCTTGGCCCCCCCAGCGAATGAGCAGTTCTTC. This encodes CASSLAPPANEQFF.

The CDR3 nucleotides read TGTGCCAGCAGCTTAGGGGACAGGGGGAGAGAAAAACTGTTTTTT. Translating gives CASSLGDRGREKLFF. The chain employs TRBV7-6 and TRBJ1-4, with 11 bases fitting TRBD1. The CDR3 spans 15 residues. V was clipped by 1 base and J by 8 bases; unmatched bases: 3. Germline-derived CDR1 and CDR2 are SGHVS and FNYEAQ.

This clone was seen once. The chain is built from TRBV10-2 and TRBJ2-7, with TRBD2 matching 11 bases. Germline V gene data show CDR1 as WSHSY and CDR2 as SAAADI. J was trimmed by 7 bases and V by 2 bases; bases with no gene match: 7. CDR3 size: 15 residues. The CDR3 nucleotides are TGCGCCAGCAGTGAGATAACTAGCGGGAGCTGGGAGCAGTACTTC. Encoded protein: CASSEITSGSWEQYF.

The chain employs TRBV11-3 and TRBJ2-2; D uncertain. CDR3 length equals 14 residues. The V end was cut by 6 bases, the J end by 6 bases, with 14 bases between. Looked up from germline, CDR1 is SGHNT and CDR2 is YENEEA. CDR3 protein: CASSSGRGSGELFF. The CDR3 DNA sequence: TGTGCCAGCAGTTCTGGTCGCGGATCCGGGGAGCTGTTTTTT.

V is TRBV11-2 and J is TRBJ2-1; TRBD2 agrees at 8 bases. The CDR3 runs to 13 residues. J lost 6 bases, V lost 4 bases, and 2 bases had no gene match. CDR1 SGHAT and CDR2 FQNNGV come from the germline V gene. The CDR3 nucleotides are TGTGCCAGCAGCTCCGGACTAGCCAATGAGCAGTTCTTC. It codes for CASSSGLANEQFF.

This clone has more than one count but fewer than ten. The chain links TRBV5-4 to TRBJ2-3, with a tentative D call TRBD2 (5 bases). The CDR3 is made up of 14 amino acids. Per the germline V gene, CDR1 is SGHNT and CDR2 is YYREEE (reference sequence). V was shortened by 2 bases and J by 2 bases, with 9 bases between the two germline ends. The CDR3 loop reads CASSLALATDTQYF. In DNA form, the CDR3 reads TGTGCCAGCAGCTTAGCCCTAGCCACAGATACGCAGTATTTT.

This clone was observed a handful of times. The chain couples TRBV6-4 to TRBJ2-1; D might be TRBD2 (5 bases). The CDR3 contains 16 residues. V shed 0 bases and J shed 0 bases, with 9 bases lying between them. CDR1 is MRHNA, CDR2 SNTAGT, per germline. Here the CDR3 reads CASSDSSGSSYNEQFF. CDR3 nucleotide sequence: TGTGCCAGCAGTGACTCGTCGGGGAGCTCCTACAATGAGCAGTTCTTC.

CDR3 in amino acids: CATSRDRPGLSYNEQFF. As DNA, the CDR3 is TGTGCCACCAGCAGAGACAGACCGGGACTCTCCTACAATGAGCAGTTCTTC. The chain joins TRBV15 to TRBJ2-1; tentatively, D is TRBD2 (6 bases). This CDR3 is built from 17 residues. Trimming stripped 0 bases from V and 0 bases from J, with 12 bases between. Germline-derived CDR1 and CDR2 are LNHNV and YYDKDF (reference sequence).

The J gene is TRBJ2-5, the V gene TRBV5-4; TRBD1 might be the D (6 bases). CDR3 length: 16 amino acids. Trimming stripped 2 bases from V and 2 bases from J, with 16 bases between. Germline V gene lookup returns CDR1 SGHNT and CDR2 YYREEE (reference sequence). The CDR3 loop reads CASSFGVSGQQETQYF. The CDR3 coding sequence is TGTGCCAGCAGCTTCGGTGTATCCGGACAGCAAGAGACCCAGTACTTC.

The chain links TRBV30 to TRBJ1-1, with unresolved D. CDR1 and CDR2 (germline): GTSNPN, SVGIG (reference sequence). This CDR3 contains 11 residues. V was shortened by 0 bases and J by 7 bases, with 6 bases between the two germline ends. The CDR3 region is CAWSVGVEAFF. CDR3 sequence (DNA): TGTGCCTGGAGTGTAGGAGTTGAAGCTTTCTTT.

The gene calls are TRBV5-1 and TRBJ2-3, with 7 bases identical to TRBD1. The J segment lost 0 bases and the V segment lost 4 bases, leaving 5 bases of the junction unmatched. Per germline, CDR1 SGHRS and CDR2 YFSETQ. CDR3 length equals 15 residues. CDR3: CASSRDSPSTDTQYF. CDR3 nucleotide sequence: TGCGCCAGCAGCCGGGACAGCCCTAGCACAGATACGCAGTATTTT.

The rearrangement joins TRBV21-1 to TRBJ1-6. TRBV21-1 is described as a pseudogene. This CDR3 contains 17 residues. CDR3 region: CASSKGGRSFYNSPLHF. CDR3 nucleotides: TGTGCCAGCAGCAAAGGCGGGCGGTCATTCTATAATTCACCCCTCCACTTT.

This sequence joins TRBV29-1 and TRBJ1-2; tentatively, D is TRBD1 (5 bases). Deletions cut 7 bases from V and 6 bases from J, with 21 bases between. The V gene's germline CDR1 is SQVTM and CDR2 ANQGSEA. This CDR3 is built from 14 residues. The chain's CDR3 is CSAATLRGNNGYTF. In DNA, the CDR3 is TGCAGCGCGGCGACCCTAAGGGGTAATAATGGCTACACCTTC.

This clone was seen a few times. The rearrangement joins TRBV12-3 or TRBV12-4 to TRBJ2-7; 7 nucleotides agree with TRBD1. With V trimmed by 5 bases and J by 9 bases, 4 bases remained unmatched. This CDR3 has 11 residues. CDR3 in amino acids: CASSQGVGQYF. The DNA for the CDR3 is TGTGCCAGCAGTCAGGGGGTCGGGCAGTACTTC.

The V call is TRBV7-2, the J call TRBJ2-7; 9 bases agree with TRBD1. Germline-derived CDR1 and CDR2 are SGHTA and FQGNSA. This CDR3 is built from 14 residues. V shed 8 bases and J 7 bases; nucleotides not matched to a gene: 12. In DNA form, the CDR3 reads TGTGCCAGCGGGACAGGGAGGGGTCCCTCGGAGCAGTACTTC. Translating it yields CASGTGRGPSEQYF.

A single count supports this clone. The CDR3 is CASSPSTRSYEQYF. CDR3 DNA sequence: TGTGCCAGCTCACCATCAACGCGTTCCTACGAGCAGTACTTC. The chain combines TRBV18 with TRBJ2-7; no firm D call. The ends were cut back, 2 bases at V and 1 base at J, with 9 bases in the middle. The CDR3 runs to 14 residues. Germline V CDR1 and CDR2: KGHSH, LQKENI.

The chain employs TRBV12-3 or TRBV12-4 and TRBJ2-3; no definite D call. The CDR3 runs 11 residues. V was shortened by 2 bases and J by 5 bases, with 2 bases between the two germline ends. The CDR3 coding sequence is TGTGCCAGCAGTTTACGAGATACGCAGTATTTT. Amino acid sequence: CASSLRDTQYF.

The chain uses TRBV28 and TRBJ1-5; D gene unclear. The CDR3 covers 14 residues. Trimming stripped 6 bases from V and 2 bases from J, with 11 bases between. Germline V gene sequence: CDR1 MDHEN, CDR2 SYDVKM. The CDR3 is CASRLGSGNQPQHF. The DNA of the CDR3 is TGTGCCAGCAGGCTGGGGAGCGGCAATCAGCCCCAGCATTTT.

The chain has TRBV7-6 and TRBJ1-3, with D possibly being TRBD1 (5 bases). The CDR3 consists of 18 residues. Germline V gene lookup returns CDR1 SGHVS and CDR2 FNYEAQ. V was clipped by 2 bases and J by 0 bases, with 17 bases between them. CDR3 loop: CASSLRAQGPLSGNTIYF. In DNA, the CDR3 is TGTGCCAGCAGCTTACGGGCCCAGGGCCCTCTCTCTGGAAACACCATATATTTT.

Remarks on this clone: The DNA is left out, because the CDR3 cannot be placed on it with certainty; the CDR3 is given as TCRdb lists it. The J gene is TRBJ1-3, the V gene TRBV5-4; the table's D call, TRBD1, has no DNA check behind it. The CDR3 spans 16 amino acids, including both terminal residues. Germline loops: CDR1 SGHNT, CDR2 YYREEE (reference sequence). CDR3 region: CASSLSGVPSGNTIYF.

The chain combines TRBV10-3 with TRBJ1-6, with 8 bases identical to TRBD1. The CDR3 sequence is 13 residues long. Unmatched junction bases numbered 0, after V lost 4 bases and J lost 7 bases. Germline CDR1 is ENHRY and CDR2 is SYGVKD. The CDR3 DNA reads as TGTGCCATCAGTGGGACAGGGAATTCACCCCTCCACTTT. Amino acid sequence: CAISGTGNSPLHF.

The rearrangement links TRBV12-3 or TRBV12-4 to TRBJ1-2, with a weak D call TRBD1 (6 bases). The CDR3 has 13 amino acids. V lost 6 bases and J 0 bases, leaving 8 bases between the germline ends. CDR3 loop: CASSDRTNYGYTF. The CDR3 nucleotides read TGTGCCAGCAGCGACAGGACTAACTATGGCTACACCTTC.

The rearrangement uses TRBV1 and TRBJ2-5; the D segment call TRBD2 is taken from the table without a DNA check. TRBV1 is termed a pseudogene. The CDR3 contains 21 residues. CDR3 in amino acids: CTSSQVTGTSGGSSRGETQYF. CDR3 nucleotide sequence: TGCACCAGCAGCCAAGTTACCGGGACTAGCGGGGGGAGCTCGAGAGGGGAGACCCAGTACTTC.

This chain connects TRBV4-2 to TRBJ2-3; D is perhaps TRBD1 (6 bases). V lost 0 bases and J lost 0, with 13 bases in between. Germline V gene lookup returns CDR1 LGHNA and CDR2 YNFKEQ. The CDR3 is made up of 17 amino acids. The CDR3 sequence: CASSQEGAVSSTDTQYF. CDR3 DNA: TGTGCCAGCAGCCAAGAGGGGGCAGTTTCTAGCACAGATACGCAGTATTTT.

This clone was counted between two and nine times. This chain joins TRBV28 and TRBJ1-2; D is perhaps TRBD1 (5 bases). V lost 2 bases and J lost 4, with 11 bases in between. CDR3 length: 14 amino acids. Germline V gene data show CDR1 as MDHEN and CDR2 as SYDVKM. CDR3 bases: TGTGCCAGCAGTTTAGTAGGGGCAGGCTATGGCTACACCTTC. This encodes CASSLVGAGYGYTF.

The chain links TRBV7-8 to TRBJ2-3; the D gene is possibly TRBD2 (5 bases). CDR3 length equals 14 residues. Trimming removed 4 bases from V and 2 bases from J, with 10 bases in between. Germline V CDR1 and CDR2: SGHVS, FQNEAQ. The CDR3 DNA reads as TGTGCCAGCAGCTCAAGCGGTGCCACAGATACGCAGTATTTT. As protein: CASSSSGATDTQYF. Combining the CDR3 with reference TRBV7-8 and TRBJ2-3 gives the whole variable domain GAGVSQSPRYKVAKRGQDVALRCDPISGHVSLFWYQQALGQGPEFLTYFQNEAQLDKSGLPSDRFFAERPEGSVSTLKIQRTQQEDSAVYLCASSSSGATDTQYFGPGTRLTVL.

The rearrangement uses TRBV20-1 and TRBJ2-7; D not certain. Germline loops: CDR1 DFQATT, CDR2 SNEGSKA (reference sequence). The CDR3 contains 11 residues. V lost 3 bases to trimming and J lost 5 bases, with 8 bases between them. DNA for the CDR3: TGCAGTGCTAGTCGGTCTAACGAGCAGTACTTC. It translates to CSASRSNEQYF.